This TCR beta chain derives from a study of blood T cell repertoires in COVID-19 (TCRdb year 2020). For context, the study as a whole: Collaborator samples came from the United States, Italy and Spain and covered acute and convalescent phases of COVID-19. The samples were drawn from the first 160 participants of the ongoing ImmuneRACE study and from more than 1,000 subjects provided by 6 global collaborators. Subjects who had been exposed to COVID-19, were actively infected with it, or had recovered from it provided the deeply sampled blood TCRbeta repertoires that made up the dataset. A de-identified subject ID, COVID-19 status, age in years and sex were almost always included in the sample metadata. Where available, HLA class I and class II types were obtained from metadata supplied by the sample provider rather than from assay-based typing. The prospective study material was composed of cDNA or gDNA derived from T cells, B-cell-depleted T cells, or PBMCs. The repertoires were made available in a free public database intended to serve as a resource for research on the immune response to SARS-CoV-2.

Worth noting for this clone: Which antigen it targets is not known. Base qualities are not recorded, but no much larger clone differs from it by a single base.

The full study reports these points: Clinical and demographic metadata were provided uncurated, with the amount varying by source and participant.

V is cut back by 2 bases and J by 0 bases, with 6 bases in the junction unmatched. CDR1 and CDR2 were assigned from the germline V gene as SGHTA and FQGNSA. There are 16 amino acids in the CDR3, from cysteine to phenylalanine inclusive. Of the read, only the CDR3 DNA is kept; its 48 bases are in frame from base 1. At one collaborating source in Seattle, patients were enrolled during active infection and were followed longitudinally through the course of disease. Whole blood was collected in K2EDTA tubes by collaborating institutions according to the institutions' own protocols. For TCRbeta analysis, collaborators shipped samples as frozen whole blood, isolated PBMCs, or DNA extracted from either of those sample types. TCRbeta CDR3 regions were amplified from genomic DNA using the immunoSEQ Assay, a bias-controlled multiplex PCR. Per the authors' processing: The number of nucleated cells in each sample was estimated from the amplification of reference gene primers within the assay. Sequence reads were collapsed and filtered to measure the absolute abundance of every unique TCRbeta CDR3 rearrangement. Productive Simpson clonality was computed per sample as the square root of Simpson's diversity index over productive rearrangements. Held by TCRdb, this immuneACCESS table contains in-frame sequences only and omits some clones. Under half of the omission traces to an unresolved V gene where checked; the cause of the rest is unknown. For V, J and clone size, that table is used; D and trimming come from the DNA. For this sample there are some 240,000 clones; 90% appear just once. The ten largest make up around 1.9% of the sample.

The source of this sequence is a woman aged 55 to 70 with COVID-19, enrolled during active disease. Sequenced sample: peripheral blood. The rearranged segments are TRBV7-2 and TRBJ1-2; TRBD1 matches 7 bases in the middle. In nucleotides, the sequence is TGTGCCAGCAGCTTAAGCCCGGGACAGTCTAACTATGGCTACACCTTC. This is translated as CASSLSPGQSNYGYTF.